This T cell receptor (beta chain) was profiled in a study of blood T cell repertoires in COVID-19. As handled by the study authors: Using reference gene primer amplification, nucleated cell counts were estimated. The method was immunoSEQ multiplex PCR; TCRdb's version includes in-frame clones alone and lacks a portion of them. V and J calls and clone size are as listed in that table; D and trimming were resolved from the DNA. The sample contains about 42,000 clones, roughly nine tenths of which appear only once. Trimming took off 1 base at V and 4 bases at J, with 7 bases between the two ends. This CDR3 is built from 14 residues. Germline V gene data show CDR1 as SGHAT and CDR2 as FQNNGV.

V and J are TRBV11-2 and TRBJ2-2, with a weak D call TRBD2 (6 bases). The clonotype was recovered from a man aged 25-45 years with active or convalescent COVID-19. The sample comprised peripheral blood. CDR3 DNA: TGTGCCAGCAGCTTAGGGGGGGTCACCGGGGAGCTGTTTTTT. Translated, it gives CASSLGGVTGELFF.